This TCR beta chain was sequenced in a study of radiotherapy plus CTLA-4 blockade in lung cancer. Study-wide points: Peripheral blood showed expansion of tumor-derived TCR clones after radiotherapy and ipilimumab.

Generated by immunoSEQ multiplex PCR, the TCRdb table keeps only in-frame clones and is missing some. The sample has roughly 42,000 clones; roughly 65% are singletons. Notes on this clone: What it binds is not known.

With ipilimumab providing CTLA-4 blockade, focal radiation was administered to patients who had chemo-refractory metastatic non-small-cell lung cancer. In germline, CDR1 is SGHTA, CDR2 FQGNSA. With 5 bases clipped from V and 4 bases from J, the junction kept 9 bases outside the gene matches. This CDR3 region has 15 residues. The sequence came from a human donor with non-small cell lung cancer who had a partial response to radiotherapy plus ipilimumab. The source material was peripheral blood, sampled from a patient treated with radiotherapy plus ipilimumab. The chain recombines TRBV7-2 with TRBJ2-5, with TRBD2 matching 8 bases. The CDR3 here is CASSNFAGGGETQYF. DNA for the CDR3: TGTGCCAGCAGCAATTTCGCGGGGGGTGGAGAGACCCAGTACTTC.